This entry lists 22 T cell receptor beta chains sequenced from one sample in a study of blood T cell repertoires in COVID-19. Repertoires were generated with immunoSEQ multiplex PCR, while TCRdb's copy carries only in-frame clones and drops some. This table holds 360,000 or so clones, about 90% found once. Sequencing was done on a sample of PBMCs or T cells enriched from blood (not recorded which). The receptors here all came from a woman between 25 and 40 years old who had recovered from COVID-19.

V and J are TRBV9 and TRBJ1-3; 7 bases fit TRBD1. Losses at the gene ends were 0 bases for V and 3 bases for J; bases not matched to a gene: 3. The CDR3 length is 15 residues. Germline loops: CDR1 SGDLS, CDR2 YYNGEE. In nucleotides, the CDR3 is TGTGCCAGCAGCGTAGCAGGGGGAGATGGAAACACCATATATTTT. Its protein is CASSVAGGDGNTIYF.

This clone was seen only a few times. V gene TRBV29-1 combines with J gene TRBJ2-7, with TRBD1 matching 8 bases. Per germline, CDR1 SQVTM and CDR2 ANQGSEA. This CDR3 has 15 amino acids. V gave up 1 base and J gave up 5 bases; unmatched junction bases: 10. CDR3 DNA: TGCAGCGTTGAAGCCCCAGGCAGGGGGCAAAACGAGCAGTACTTC. Translated: CSVEAPGRGQNEQYF.

The CDR3 region has the DNA TGTGCCAGCAGTCCACTGGCGGGAGGGGCCTACGAGCAGTACTTC. Protein: CASSPLAGGAYEQYF. The chain joins TRBV28 to TRBJ2-7; 9 bases are shared with TRBD2. Looked up from germline, CDR1 is MDHEN and CDR2 is SYDVKM. Unmatched junction bases numbered 7, after V lost 5 bases and J lost 2 bases. The CDR3 totals 15 residues.

This clone was recorded once. The CDR3 loop is CASSESIPGLRSGNTIYF. Here the CDR3 DNA reads TGCGCCAGCAGTGAGTCGATCCCGGGACTTCGCTCTGGAAACACCATATATTTT. The genes are TRBV10-1 and TRBJ1-3; tentatively, D is TRBD1 (5 bases). V lost 0 bases and J 0 bases, leaving 15 bases between the germline ends. This CDR3 comprises 18 residues. The germline CDR1 and CDR2 sequences are WNHNN and SYGVQD (reference sequence).

The chain couples TRBV15 to TRBJ2-1; TRBD2 might be the D (6 bases). Deletions cut 5 bases from V and 0 bases from J, with 14 bases between. The germline V gene encodes CDR1 LNHNV and CDR2 YYDKDF (reference sequence). This CDR3 spans 16 amino acids. As DNA, the CDR3 is TGTGCCACCAGCTCCTCTAGCGTCAGCTCCTACAATGAGCAGTTCTTC. It is translated as CATSSSSVSSYNEQFF.

The V and J genes are TRBV19 and TRBJ1-5; 10 nucleotides agree with TRBD1. CDR3 size: 15 residues. In germline, CDR1 is LNHDA, CDR2 SQIVND (reference sequence). Trimming removed 4 bases from V and 5 bases from J; junction bases left unmatched: 5. CDR3 sequence reads: CASSRDRGRDQPQHF. DNA of the CDR3: TGTGCCAGTAGTAGGGACAGGGGCCGGGATCAGCCCCAGCATTTT.

Worth noting for this clone: The junction differs from germline at one of its ends, possibly a read error. The chain couples TRBV4-1 to TRBJ2-2; D is possibly TRBD1 (7 bases). Germline assignment: CDR1 MGHRA and CDR2 YSYEKL. This CDR3 spans 19 amino acids. CDR3 amino acids: CASSQVSETGRWRAGELFF. The CDR3 DNA follows: TGCGCCAGCAGCCAAGTTTCGGAGACAGGGAGGTGGAGGGCCGGAGAGCTGTTTTTT.

V usage is TRBV5-1 and J usage is TRBJ1-2, with D possibly TRBD1 on 6 matching bases. This CDR3 is built from 13 residues. Trimming pared 4 bases from V and 4 bases from J, leaving 11 bases between. The germline V gene has CDR1 SGHRS and CDR2 YFSETQ. The chain's CDR3 is CASSKDSIYGYTF. DNA for the CDR3: TGCGCCAGCAGCAAGGACAGCATCTATGGCTACACCTTC.

The rearrangement links TRBV7-6 to TRBJ2-2; 7 positions agree with TRBD1. This CDR3 spans 15 amino acids. Germline V gives CDR1 SGHVS, CDR2 FNYEAQ. The trim removed 3 bases at V and 4 bases at J, leaving 5 bases unmatched. Written as DNA, the CDR3 is TGTGCCAGCAGCTTTGGACAGGCAGCCACCGGGGAGCTGTTTTTT. The encoded protein is CASSFGQAATGELFF.

The chain uses TRBV29-1 and TRBJ1-3, with a tentative D call TRBD1 (5 bases). V was pared by 4 bases and J by 0 bases, with 10 bases between. Germline V gene lookup returns CDR1 SQVTM and CDR2 ANQGSEA. The CDR3 has 14 amino acids. The CDR3 loop is CSVAPGGSGNTIYF. DNA for the CDR3: TGCAGCGTTGCCCCGGGGGGCTCTGGAAACACCATATATTTT.

This rearrangement joins TRBV3-1 (or the pseudogene TRBV3-2) to TRBJ2-7, with D possibly matching TRBD1 (5 bases). The V end lost 0 bases, the J end lost 6 bases, and 18 bases lay between the germline ends. Germline assignment: CDR1 LGHDT and CDR2 YNNKEL (reference sequence). CDR3 length equals 16 residues. The DNA for the CDR3 is TGTGCCAGCAGCCAAGACAGCAGGGCGTTTGTTACCGAGCAGTACTTC. It yields the protein CASSQDSRAFVTEQYF.

The chain combines TRBV9 with TRBJ2-3, with a tentative D call TRBD1 (5 bases). V shed 1 base and J shed 10 bases, with 16 bases lying between them. Looked up from germline, CDR1 is SGDLS and CDR2 is YYNGEE. This CDR3 is built from 14 residues. The CDR3 coding sequence is TGTGCCAGCAGCGTACTGGACACGTACCGGCCGCAGTATTTT. Its protein product is CASSVLDTYRPQYF.

The chain has TRBV7-9 and TRBJ1-1, with 7 bases that match TRBD1. With V trimmed by 1 base and J by 3 bases, 5 bases remained unmatched. The CDR3 is 15 residues long. Germline lookup yields CDR1 SEHNR and CDR2 FQNEAQ (reference sequence). The CDR3 DNA follows: TGTGCCAGCAGCTTAGGAGGGGGCTCAGACACTGAAGCTTTCTTT. It specifies CASSLGGGSDTEAFF.

The chain links TRBV19 to TRBJ1-2; the D is unclear. CDR3 length equals 14 residues. V was cut by 7 bases and J by 0 bases, with 12 bases left in between. Germline V gene sequence: CDR1 LNHDA, CDR2 SQIVND (reference sequence). This CDR3 reads CASMEKETNYGYTF. CDR3 in DNA: TGTGCCAGTATGGAGAAGGAAACTAACTATGGCTACACCTTC.

The chain recombines TRBV27 with TRBJ2-2; D uncertain. Trimming took 6 bases from V and 4 from J, leaving 15 bases between them. From germline, CDR1 is MNHEY and CDR2 SMNVEV (reference sequence). This CDR3 comprises 15 residues. This CDR3 reads CASSLHPGVTGELFF. The CDR3 DNA reads as TGTGCCAGCAGCCTCCATCCCGGTGTCACCGGGGAGCTGTTTTTT.

The chain combines TRBV19 with TRBJ1-1; TRBD1 matches 7 bases. This CDR3 region has 14 residues. Losses at the gene ends were 5 bases for V and 3 bases for J; bases not matched to a gene: 6. Germline CDR1 reads LNHDA; CDR2 reads SQIVND (reference sequence). This CDR3 is CASSPTTGYTEAFF. CDR3 DNA sequence: TGTGCCAGTAGTCCCACGACAGGGTACACTGAAGCTTTCTTT.

This clone was picked up one time. The sample contains more than one DNA sequence encoding this CDR3. J is TRBJ1-3 and V is TRBV6-5; a weak D match, TRBD1 (6 bases). Germline assignment: CDR1 MNHEY and CDR2 SVGAGI. The CDR3 length is 14 residues. V was clipped by 5 bases and J by 1 base, with 9 bases between them. The CDR3 protein is CASSTGTSGNTIYF. CDR3 nucleotides: TGTGCCAGCAGTACAGGGACATCTGGAAACACCATATATTTT.

The chain is built from TRBV28 and TRBJ1-5; no firm D call. CDR1 and CDR2 (germline): MDHEN, SYDVKM. V lost 8 bases and J 4 bases, leaving 12 bases between the germline ends. The length of the CDR3 is 13 residues. The CDR3 is CASRKQSNQPQHF. The CDR3 DNA reads TGTGCCAGCCGAAAACAGAGTAATCAGCCCCAGCATTTT.

The chain is built from TRBV9 and TRBJ2-3, with 14 positions matching TRBD2. This CDR3 region has 17 residues. The trim removed 4 bases at V and 0 bases at J, leaving 4 bases unmatched. Germline V gene lookup returns CDR1 SGDLS and CDR2 YYNGEE. This chain's CDR3 is CASSRGLAGGSTDTQYF. The DNA for the CDR3 is TGTGCCAGCAGCAGAGGACTAGCGGGGGGTAGCACAGATACGCAGTATTTT.

V is TRBV5-1 and J is TRBJ2-3; 9 bases map to TRBD1. The CDR3 contains 18 residues. Germline V lookup: CDR1 SGHRS, CDR2 YFSETQ. After removal of 2 bases from V and 7 bases from J, the junction contained 17 bases not matched to a gene. Here the CDR3 reads CASSFVLTGGAVGYTQYF. CDR3 nucleotides: TGCGCCAGCAGCTTCGTACTTACAGGGGGCGCGGTTGGGTATACGCAGTATTTT.

In its sample, this clone was seen once. V and J are TRBV29-1 and TRBJ2-1, with TRBD2 identical over 7 bases. Germline CDR1 reads SQVTM; CDR2 reads ANQGSEA. The CDR3 covers 13 residues. After removal of 8 bases from V and 2 bases from J, the junction contained 6 bases not matched to a gene. CDR3: CSTQRGPYNEQFF. CDR3 sequence (DNA): TGCAGCACCCAGCGGGGCCCCTACAATGAGCAGTTCTTC.

The CDR3 sequence is CASSLSQGSHSPLHF. CDR3 nucleotide sequence: TGTGCCAGCAGTTTGTCCCAGGGTTCACATTCACCCCTCCACTTT. The rearrangement links TRBV27 to TRBJ1-6, with D possibly TRBD1 on 5 matching bases. The CDR3 runs 15 residues. Looked up from germline, CDR1 is MNHEY and CDR2 is SMNVEV (reference sequence). The V and J ends lost 3 bases and 8 bases respectively, with 14 bases between them.